This T cell receptor beta chain appears in the sequencing data of a study of CD8 T cells in ankylosing spondylitis. After removal of 1 base from V and 7 bases from J, the junction contained 6 bases not matched to a gene. This CDR3 spans 14 amino acids. Germline V gene lookup returns CDR1 SGHRS and CDR2 YFSETQ. MiXCR was run by TCRdb on the 5' RACE reads, yielding one entry per CDR3 protein. The sample has about 500,000 distinct CDR3 sequences, about 5.7% seen once. Study-level results: Disease-associated clones were reportedly significantly overrepresented in matched ankylosing spondylitis synovial fluid. For ankylosing spondylitis blood, a TCR beta motif of about eight highly homologous variants appeared characteristic.

The sample holds many counts of this clonotype. Its antigen is currently unknown. V gene TRBV5-1 combines with J gene TRBJ1-2; 8 bases fit TRBD1. The origin of this receptor is a male donor with ankylosing spondylitis. Sequenced input: blood, either unsorted or a sorted T cell fraction (not recorded which). The CDR3 spells CASSLFQGAGGYTF. CDR3 nucleotides: TGCGCCAGCAGCTTGTTCCAGGGGGCAGGTGGCTACACCTTC.